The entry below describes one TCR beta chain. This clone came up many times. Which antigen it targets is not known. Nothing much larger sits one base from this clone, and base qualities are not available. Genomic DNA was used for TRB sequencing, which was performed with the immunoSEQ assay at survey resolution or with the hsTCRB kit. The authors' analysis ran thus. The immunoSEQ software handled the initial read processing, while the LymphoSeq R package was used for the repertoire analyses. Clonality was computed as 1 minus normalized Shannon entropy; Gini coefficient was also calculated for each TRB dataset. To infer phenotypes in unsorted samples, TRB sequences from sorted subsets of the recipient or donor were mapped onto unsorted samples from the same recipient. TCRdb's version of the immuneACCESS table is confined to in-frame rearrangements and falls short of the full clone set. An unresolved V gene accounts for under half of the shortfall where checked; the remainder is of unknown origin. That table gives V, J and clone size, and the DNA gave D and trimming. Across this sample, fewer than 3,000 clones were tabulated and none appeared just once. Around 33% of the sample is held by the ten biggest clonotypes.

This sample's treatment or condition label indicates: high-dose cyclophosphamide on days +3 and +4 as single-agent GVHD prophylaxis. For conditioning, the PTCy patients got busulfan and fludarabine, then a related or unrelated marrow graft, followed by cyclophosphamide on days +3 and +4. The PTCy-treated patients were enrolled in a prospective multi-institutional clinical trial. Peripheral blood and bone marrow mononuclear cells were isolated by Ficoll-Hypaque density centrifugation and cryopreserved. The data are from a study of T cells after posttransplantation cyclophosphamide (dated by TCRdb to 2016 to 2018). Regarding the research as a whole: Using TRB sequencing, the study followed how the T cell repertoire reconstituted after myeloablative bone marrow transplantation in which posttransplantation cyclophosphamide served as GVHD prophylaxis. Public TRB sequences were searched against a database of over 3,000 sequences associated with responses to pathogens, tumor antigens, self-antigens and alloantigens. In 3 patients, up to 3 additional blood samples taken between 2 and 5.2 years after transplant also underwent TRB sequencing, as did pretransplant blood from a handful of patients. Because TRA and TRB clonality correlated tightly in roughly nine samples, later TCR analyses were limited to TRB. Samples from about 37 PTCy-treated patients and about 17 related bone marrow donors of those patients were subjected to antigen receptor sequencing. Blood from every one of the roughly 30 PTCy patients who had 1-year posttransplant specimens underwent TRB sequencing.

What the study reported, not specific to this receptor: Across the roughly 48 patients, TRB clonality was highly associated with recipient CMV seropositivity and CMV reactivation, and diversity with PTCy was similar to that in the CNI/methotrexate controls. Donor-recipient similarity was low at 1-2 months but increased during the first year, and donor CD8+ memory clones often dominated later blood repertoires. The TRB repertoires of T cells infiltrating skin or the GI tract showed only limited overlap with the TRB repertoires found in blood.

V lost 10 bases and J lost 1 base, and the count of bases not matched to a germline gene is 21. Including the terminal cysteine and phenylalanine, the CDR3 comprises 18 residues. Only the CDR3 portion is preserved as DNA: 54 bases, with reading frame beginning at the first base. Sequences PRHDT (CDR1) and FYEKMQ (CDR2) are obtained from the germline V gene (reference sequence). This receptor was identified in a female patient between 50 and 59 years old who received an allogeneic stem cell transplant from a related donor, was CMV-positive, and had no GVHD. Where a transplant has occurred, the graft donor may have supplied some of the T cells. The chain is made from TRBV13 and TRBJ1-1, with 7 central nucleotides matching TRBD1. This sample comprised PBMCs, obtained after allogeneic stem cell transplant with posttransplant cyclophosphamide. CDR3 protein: CATLIDLRDRSSNTEAFF. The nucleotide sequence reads TGTGCCACCCTAATAGATCTACGGGACAGATCTTCGAACACTGAAGCTTTCTTT. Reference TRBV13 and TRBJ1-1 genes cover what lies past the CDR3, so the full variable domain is AAGVIQSPRHLIKEKRETATLKCYPIPRHDTVYWYQQGPGQDPQFLISFYEKMQSDKGSIPDRFSAQQFSDYHSELNMSSLELGDSALYFCATLIDLRDRSSNTEAFFGQGTRLTVV.